This TCR beta chain was obtained from a study of blood T cell repertoires in COVID-19. Turning to the study itself: Italy, Spain and the United States were the sources of the convalescent and acute COVID-19 samples. From T cells, B-cell-depleted T cells, or PBMCs came the material, which was cDNA or gDNA.

The CDR3 sequence is 15 residues long. From germline, CDR1 is KGHSH and CDR2 LQKENI. Trimming shortened V by 3 bases and J by 2 bases, and 14 bases separated the two germline ends. Per the study methods: Using reference gene primer amplification, nucleated cell counts were estimated. Produced via immunoSEQ multiplex PCR; TCRdb's table is partial and in-frame only. V, J and clone size are those of that table, while D and trimming were read from the DNA. The sample shows approximately 430,000 clones, roughly 90% of them seen only once. Sample: peripheral blood. This receptor was identified in a young woman with active or convalescent COVID-19. This chain links TRBV18 with TRBJ2-7, with a tentative D call TRBD2 (7 bases). CDR3 in DNA: TGTGCCAGCTCACCGGGGGCGGGGGCCCCCTACGAGCAGTACTTC. This gives the protein CASSPGAGAPYEQYF.